These T cell receptor beta chains were read from a single sample in a study of Graves' ophthalmopathy and Graves' hyperthyroidism. TCRdb reprocessed the multiplex PCR reads via MiXCR and lists one record per CDR3 protein. The table records roughly 500,000 distinct CDR3 sequences, 13% to 15% of them present only once. Sequenced sample: blood. These receptors were obtained from a woman aged 25 to 45 with Graves' ophthalmopathy. The CDR3 runs from the conserved cysteine through the conserved F or W. The D gene is left open where the match is weak. The listing skips clone size in some rows; elsewhere it reads once, few, many or a size class.

j_call clone_size v_call d_call cdr3_aa cdr3_nt
TRBJ2-7 . TRBV28 . CASSFSLTGGSYEQYF TGTGCCAGCAGTTTCTCTCTGACAGGCGGCTCCTACGAGCAGTACTTC
TRBJ1-6 many TRBV6-1 . CASAGNYNSPLHF TGTGCCAGCGCCGGTAATTATAATTCACCCCTCCACTTT
TRBJ2-5 many TRBV30 TRBD1 CASGQVRETQYF TGTGCCTCGGGACAGGTCAGAGAGACCCAGTACTTC
TRBJ1-1 . TRBV13 TRBD1 CASSVQGAITEAFF TGTGCCAGCAGCGTGCAGGGGGCTATCACTGAAGCTTTCTTT
TRBJ2-4 . TRBV4-1 . CASSQGAVDGIQYF TGCGCCAGCAGCCAGGGGGCAGTTGATGGCATTCAGTACTTC
TRBJ1-5 . TRBV30 . CAWSRQANSNQPQHF TGTGCCTGGAGTCGGCAGGCTAATAGCAATCAGCCCCAGCATTTT
TRBJ1-2 many TRBV19 . CASRLGVHGYTF TGTGCCAGTAGGCTGGGCGTCCATGGCTACACCTTC
TRBJ1-1 many TRBV29-1 . CSVSENTEAFF TGCAGCGTTTCAGAGAACACTGAAGCTTTCTTT
TRBJ2-5 many TRBV20-1 TRBD2 CSAIPGLAAETQYF TGCAGTGCCATACCTGGACTAGCGGCCGAGACCCAGTACTTC
TRBJ2-7 . TRBV6-1 . CASSAQGGTYEQYF TGTGCCAGCAGTGCCCAGGGTGGAACCTACGAGCAGTACTTC
TRBJ2-5 few TRBV18 TRBD1 CASSPLTGVETQYF TGTGCCAGCTCACCACTAACAGGGGTGGAGACCCAGTACTTC
TRBJ1-1 many TRBV5-1 . CASSFRAGRMNTEAFF TGCGCCAGCAGCTTTCGGGCAGGGCGGATGAACACTGAAGCTTTCTTT
TRBJ2-5 many TRBV20-1 TRBD2 CSARDPLLAGGETQYF TGCAGTGCTAGAGACCCCTTGTTAGCGGGAGGAGAGACCCAGTACTTC
TRBJ2-7 many TRBV28 TRBD2 CASSSPSLAGGRYEQYF TGTGCCAGCAGTTCTCCCTCACTAGCGGGAGGTCGCTACGAGCAGTACTTC
TRBJ1-2 . TRBV30 . CAWSVIRGGSQGFNYGYTF TGTGCCTGGAGTGTAATCAGGGGAGGCTCCCAGGGGTTTAACTATGGCTACACCTTC
TRBJ1-2 many TRBV6-5 TRBD1 CASSYQGQGDGYTF TGTGCCAGCAGTTACCAGGGACAGGGAGACGGCTACACCTTC
TRBJ2-1 . TRBV11-2 . CASSAFHSSYNEQFF TGTGCCAGCAGCGCTTTCCATAGCTCCTACAATGAGCAGTTCTTC
TRBJ1-2 many TRBV10-2 . CASSEGQHNYGYTF TGCGCCAGCAGTGAGGGACAGCATAACTATGGCTACACCTTC
TRBJ1-2 many TRBV9 . CASSARRENYGYTF TGTGCCAGCAGCGCTCGACGGGAAAACTATGGCTACACCTTC
TRBJ2-7 many TRBV10-3 . CAISEDSPYEQYF TGTGCCATCAGTGAGGACAGTCCCTACGAGCAGTACTTC
TRBJ1-5 many TRBV4-2 TRBD1 CASSHAGGRNQPQHF TGTGCCAGCAGCCATGCAGGGGGCCGCAATCAGCCCCAGCATTTT
TRBJ2-2 . TRBV30 . CAWKWAPNTGELFF TGTGCCTGGAAATGGGCTCCGAATACCGGGGAGCTGTTTTTT
TRBJ2-3 many TRBV7-3 . CASSLTHHNTDTQYF TGTGCCAGCAGCTTAACGCACCACAACACAGATACGCAGTATTTT
TRBJ2-5 many TRBV12-3/TRBV12-4 . CASSLDMETQYF TGTGCCAGCAGTTTAGACATGGAGACCCAGTACTTC
TRBJ2-4 . TRBV5-1 . CASSLERAGKNIQYF TGCGCCAGCAGCTTGGAACGGGCGGGCAAAAACATTCAGTACTTC
TRBJ1-1 . TRBV10-3 . CAISDQGRGTEAFF TGTGCCATCAGTGACCAGGGGCGAGGGACTGAAGCTTTCTTT
TRBJ2-5 many TRBV6-5 . CASSYWTTLEETQYF TGTGCCAGCAGTTACTGGACTACCTTAGAAGAGACCCAGTACTTC
TRBJ1-6 few TRBV5-1 . CASSPDGDFYSPLHF TGCGCCAGCAGCCCAGACGGGGATTTTTATTCACCCCTCCACTTT
TRBJ1-5 many TRBV12-5 . CASGLVLPRSDNQPQHF TGTGCTAGTGGTTTGGTACTTCCGCGCAGCGACAATCAGCCCCAGCATTTT
TRBJ2-7 many TRBV15 . CATSRVLRDLDEQYF TGTGCCACCAGCAGAGTTTTGCGGGACTTGGACGAGCAGTACTTC
TRBJ2-7 many TRBV18 TRBD1 CASSPLGQGADEQYF TGTGCCAGCTCACCACTAGGACAGGGAGCAGACGAGCAGTACTTC
TRBJ2-4 few TRBV7-9 . CASSVNKNIQYF TGTGCCAGCAGCGTTAACAAAAACATTCAGTACTTC
TRBJ2-5 few TRBV5-1 TRBD2 CASSLGLADYQETQYF TGCGCCAGCAGCTTGGGACTAGCGGATTACCAAGAGACCCAGTACTTC
TRBJ1-1 many TRBV7-2 . CASRHYAEAFF TGTGCCAGCAGACATTACGCTGAAGCTTTCTTT
TRBJ2-7 . TRBV6-5 . CASSSRAAYEQYF TGTGCCAGCAGTTCCAGAGCGGCGTACGAGCAGTACTTC
TRBJ1-1 many TRBV28 . CASSPWERGLNTEAFF TGTGCCAGCAGTCCCTGGGAGAGGGGGTTGAACACTGAAGCTTTCTTT
TRBJ1-2 many TRBV12-3/TRBV12-4 . CASSQGWGNYGYTF TGTGCCAGCAGTCAGGGATGGGGAAACTATGGCTACACCTTC
TRBJ2-7 many TRBV29-1 TRBD1 CSVGTGPIPVPYEQYF TGCAGCGTTGGGACAGGGCCCATCCCTGTCCCCTACGAGCAGTACTTC
TRBJ2-7 many TRBV7-9 TRBD1 CASSLGDRVAEQYF TGTGCCAGCAGCTTAGGGGACAGGGTGGCCGAGCAGTACTTC
TRBJ1-1 many TRBV6-5 . CASSWTAREGNTEAFF TGTGCCAGCAGTTGGACAGCCCGGGAGGGAAACACTGAAGCTTTCTTT
TRBJ2-7 . TRBV25-1 TRBD1 CAISRGTGGYEQYF TGTGCCATCAGTAGAGGGACAGGGGGATACGAGCAGTACTTC
TRBJ2-4 many TRBV12-3/TRBV12-4 . CASSLSGVGNIQYF TGTGCCAGCAGTTTATCGGGGGTGGGAAACATTCAGTACTTC
TRBJ1-5 . TRBV20-1 TRBD1 CSARATGAFPEPQHF TGCAGTGCTAGAGCAACAGGGGCCTTTCCTGAGCCCCAGCATTTT
TRBJ2-2 many TRBV15 . CATSKPPATGELFF TGTGCCACCAGCAAACCTCCCGCCACCGGGGAGCTGTTTTTT
TRBJ1-2 many TRBV19 . CASSIATEDYGYTF TGTGCCAGTAGTATAGCGACAGAGGACTATGGCTACACCTTC
TRBJ2-5 many TRBV9 TRBD1 CASSGRGPETQYF TGTGCCAGCAGCGGCAGGGGGCCAGAGACCCAGTACTTC
TRBJ1-1 many TRBV28 . CASGRDISLNTEAFF TGTGCCAGCGGGCGGGACATTTCCCTGAACACTGAAGCTTTCTTT
TRBJ1-6 many TRBV12-3/TRBV12-4 . CASSGAGSYNSPLHF TGTGCCAGCAGTGGGGCAGGGTCCTATAATTCACCCCTCCACTTT
TRBJ1-5 many TRBV20-1 . CSARDFGGLSNQPQHF TGCAGTGCTAGAGATTTCGGGGGGCTAAGCAATCAGCCCCAGCATTTT
TRBJ1-1 few TRBV2 . CASTEEASGYTEAFF TGTGCCAGCACCGAGGAGGCATCTGGCTACACTGAAGCTTTCTTT
TRBJ2-7 many TRBV28 . CASSPRTATYEQYF TGTGCCAGCAGTCCGCGGACAGCAACCTACGAGCAGTACTTC